A selection of T cell receptor beta chains follows, all from one sample in a study of cytomegalovirus exposure and HLA in healthy donors. Clones were read by immunoSEQ multiplex PCR, and TCRdb kept only the in-frame ones, dropping some. The table records over 150,000 clones, approximately 80% of them present only once. Sample: PBMCs. Receptor source: a man aged 45-65 years in good health and CMV-seropositive. Both conserved end residues are part of each CDR3. The D gene is left open where the match is weak. Rows give clone size only sometimes, using once, few, many, or a class for an expanded clone.

>TRBJ2-7|.|.|TRBV5-1
CASSLGERITYEQYF
TGCGCCAGCAGCTTGGGAGAGCGGATAACCTACGAGCAGTACTTC
>TRBJ2-2|TRBD1|few|TRBV11-2
CASSLARLGTGGTGELFF
TGTGCCAGCAGCTTAGCCCGCTTGGGGACAGGGGGCACCGGGGAGCTGTTTTTT
>TRBJ2-7|.|.|TRBV30
CAWSVLGGLDYEQYF
TGTGCCTGGAGTGTACTCGGGGGGCTAGACTACGAGCAGTACTTC
>TRBJ2-7|TRBD2|.|TRBV7-9
CASSFALAGSSYEQYF
TGTGCCAGCAGCTTCGCCCTAGCGGGGTCCTCCTACGAGCAGTACTTC
>TRBJ2-3|TRBD1|once|TRBV11-2
CASSFGQGADTQYF
TGTGCCAGCAGCTTCGGACAGGGGGCAGATACGCAGTATTTT
>TRBJ1-2|TRBD1|.|TRBV5-6
CASSRDRGIIYGYTF
TGTGCCAGCAGCAGGGACAGGGGTATTATCTATGGCTACACCTTC
>TRBJ2-1|.|.|TRBV14
CASSQAHRSSYNEQFF
TGTGCCAGCAGCCAAGCACACAGGAGCTCCTACAATGAGCAGTTCTTC
>TRBJ1-1|TRBD1|.|TRBV29-1
CSSPGQGVTEAFF
TGCAGTTCGCCGGGACAGGGTGTCACTGAAGCTTTCTTT
>TRBJ1-2|.|.|TRBV11-2
CASSLDTNYGYTF
TGTGCCAGCAGCCTGGACACAAACTATGGCTACACCTTC
>TRBJ1-2|.|.|TRBV6-5
CASSYSGQGGYGYTF
TGTGCCAGCAGTTACTCTGGCCAGGGAGGGTATGGCTACACCTTC
>TRBJ2-2|TRBD2|.|TRBV9
CASSAGTSGGAGTGELFF
TGTGCCAGCAGCGCCGGGACTAGCGGGGGGGCGGGCACCGGGGAGCTGTTTTTT
>TRBJ2-7|TRBD2|.|TRBV11-3
CASSDRGGLGEQYF
TGTGCCAGCAGCGACCGGGGGGGCCTTGGCGAGCAGTACTTC
>TRBJ1-4|.|.|TRBV9
CASSVAYRSGEKLFF
TGTGCCAGCAGCGTAGCTTACAGATCAGGAGAAAAACTGTTTTTT
>TRBJ1-4|TRBD1|.|TRBV10-3
CAISDGQVGEKLFF
TGTGCCATCAGTGATGGACAGGTCGGTGAAAAACTGTTTTTT
>TRBJ2-7|TRBD1|once|TRBV5-1
CASSLGGQDYEQYF
TGCGCCAGCAGCTTGGGGGGACAGGACTACGAGCAGTACTTC
>TRBJ2-7|TRBD2|.|TRBV28
CASSPQRGVHYEQYF
TGTGCCAGCAGTCCTCAGCGGGGGGTCCACTACGAGCAGTACTTC
>TRBJ2-1|.|.|TRBV7-6
CASSHRRGTYNEQFF
TGTGCCAGCAGCCACCGCAGGGGCACCTACAATGAGCAGTTCTTC
>TRBJ2-7|.|.|TRBV6-6
CASSKTGSYEQYF
TGTGCCAGCAGTAAGACAGGCTCCTACGAGCAGTACTTC
>TRBJ2-5|.|.|TRBV5-4
CASSLVEGETQYF
TGTGCCAGCAGCTTGGTTGAGGGAGAGACCCAGTACTTC
>TRBJ2-3|.|.|TRBV19
CASSEEVTDTQYF
TGTGCCAGCTCTGAGGAGGTCACAGATACGCAGTATTTT
>TRBJ2-1|TRBD2|.|TRBV5-1
CASSPGHGRSNEQFF
TGCGCCAGCAGCCCAGGACACGGGAGGAGCAATGAGCAGTTCTTC
>TRBJ1-1|.|.|TRBV7-6
CASSSDLAGTRMNTEAFF
TGTGCCAGCAGCTCCGACCTGGCGGGTACCCGCATGAACACTGAAGCTTTCTTT
>TRBJ1-1|TRBD1|few|TRBV18
CASSPTGTGVNTEAFF
TGTGCCAGCTCACCGACCGGGACAGGGGTGAACACTGAAGCTTTCTTT
>TRBJ2-5|.|few|TRBV4-1
CASSQAPNRETQYF
TGCGCCAGCAGCCAAGCTCCGAATCGGGAGACCCAGTACTTC
>TRBJ2-5|.|.|TRBV5-1
CASSLALGAPQETQYF
TGCGCCAGCAGCTTGGCTCTAGGGGCCCCTCAAGAGACCCAGTACTTC
>TRBJ2-1|TRBD1|.|TRBV5-6
CASSLAGTGAINEQFF
TGTGCCAGCAGCTTGGCCGGGACAGGGGCAATCAATGAGCAGTTCTTC
>TRBJ1-2|.|.|TRBV6-1
CASTDSYYGYTF
TGTGCCAGCACGGACAGTTACTATGGCTACACCTTC
>TRBJ2-7|TRBD1|.|TRBV28
CASSTNSDRDSYEQYF
TGTGCCAGCAGTACCAACTCAGACAGGGATTCCTACGAGCAGTACTTC
>TRBJ1-2|.|.|TRBV7-2
CASSLARAGYTF
TGTGCCAGCAGCTTAGCGCGGGCGGGCTACACCTTC
>TRBJ1-6|.|.|TRBV11-2
CASSFRVTSSYNSPLHF
TGTGCCAGCAGCTTTCGGGTTACCAGCTCCTATAATTCACCCCTCCACTTT
>TRBJ1-3|TRBD1|.|TRBV9
CASSVAARDRAGNTIYF
TGTGCCAGCAGCGTAGCTGCGCGGGACAGGGCTGGAAACACCATATATTTT
>TRBJ2-7|.|.|TRBV12-5
CASEQDRYSYEQYF
TGTGCTAGTGAACAGGACAGATACTCCTACGAGCAGTACTTC
>TRBJ1-2|.|.|TRBV25-1
CASSATVYGYTF
TGTGCCAGCAGTGCGACAGTCTATGGCTACACCTTC
>TRBJ2-7|.|.|TRBV11-3
CASSLVGQGEQYF
TGTGCCAGCAGCTTAGTGGGACAAGGCGAGCAGTACTTC
>TRBJ2-7|TRBD1|.|TRBV5-8
CASSLRQGESSYEQYF
TGTGCCAGCAGCCTGCGACAGGGCGAGTCCTCCTACGAGCAGTACTTC